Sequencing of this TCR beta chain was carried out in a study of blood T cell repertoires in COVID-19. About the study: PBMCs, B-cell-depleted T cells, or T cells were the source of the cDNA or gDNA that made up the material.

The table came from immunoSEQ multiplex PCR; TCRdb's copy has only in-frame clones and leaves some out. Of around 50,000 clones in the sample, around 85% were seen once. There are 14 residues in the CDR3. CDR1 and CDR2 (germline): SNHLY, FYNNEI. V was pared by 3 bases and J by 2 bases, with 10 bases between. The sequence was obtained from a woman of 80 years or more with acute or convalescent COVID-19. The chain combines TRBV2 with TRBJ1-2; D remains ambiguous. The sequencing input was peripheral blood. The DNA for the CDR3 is TGTGCCAGCAGTGATCAGTTTCAAAACTATGGCTACACCTTC. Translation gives CASSDQFQNYGYTF. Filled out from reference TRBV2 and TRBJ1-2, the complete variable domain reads EPEVTQTPSHQVTQMGQEVILRCVPISNHLYFYWYRQILGQKVEFLVSFYNNEISEKSEIFDDQFSVERPDGSNFTLKIRSTKLEDSAMYFCASSDQFQNYGYTFGSGTRLTVV.